These T cell receptor beta chains were read from a single sample in a study of OX40 agonist ivuxolimab in advanced cancers. Libraries were prepared by immunoSEQ multiplex PCR; TCRdb keeps only in-frame clonotypes and omits some of them. The sample lists about 13,000 clones, about two thirds occurring once. The source material was CD4+ or CD8+ T cells sorted from blood, sampled in a trial of the OX40 agonist ivuxolimab. Every receptor here comes from an adult with an advanced solid tumor such as melanoma, head and neck, liver or kidney cancer. Each CDR3 is given with its conserved first and last residue. The D gene is left open where the match is weak. Clone size is stated in some rows and not others, as once, few, many or a class when expanded.

J gene: TRBJ2-1; clone size: .; D gene: TRBD2; V gene: TRBV4-1; CDR3 protein: CASSQAIAGGGSGEQFF; CDR3 DNA: TGCGCCAGCAGCCAAGCGATAGCGGGAGGCGGTTCGGGTGAGCAGTTCTTC
J gene: TRBJ2-1; clone size: .; D gene: .; V gene: TRBV29-1; CDR3 protein: CSVEAGVTYNEQFF; CDR3 DNA: TGCAGCGTTGAAGCGGGAGTAACCTACAATGAGCAGTTCTTC
J gene: TRBJ2-1; clone size: .; D gene: .; V gene: TRBV25-1; CDR3 protein: CASSVGDEQFF; CDR3 DNA: TGTGCCAGCAGTGTTGGGGATGAGCAGTTCTTC
J gene: TRBJ2-2; clone size: .; D gene: .; V gene: TRBV15; CDR3 protein: CATSRSSTANTGELFF; CDR3 DNA: TGTGCCACCAGCAGATCTTCCACTGCGAACACCGGGGAGCTGTTTTTT
J gene: TRBJ2-1; clone size: .; D gene: .; V gene: TRBV28; CDR3 protein: CASSHLQGLTYNEQFF; CDR3 DNA: TGTGCCAGCAGTCACCTACAGGGACTTACCTACAATGAGCAGTTCTTC
J gene: TRBJ1-2; clone size: once; D gene: .; V gene: TRBV7-8; CDR3 protein: CASSPGGGGNYGYTF; CDR3 DNA: TGTGCCAGCAGCCCCGGGGGGGGAGGCAACTATGGCTACACCTTC
J gene: TRBJ2-7; clone size: .; D gene: TRBD1; V gene: TRBV5-1; CDR3 protein: CASSPAQGAGEQYF; CDR3 DNA: TGCGCCAGCAGCCCCGCACAGGGGGCTGGCGAGCAGTACTTC
J gene: TRBJ2-1; clone size: .; D gene: .; V gene: TRBV7-3; CDR3 protein: CASSTHLSSYNEQFF; CDR3 DNA: TGTGCCAGCAGCACCCACTTGAGCTCCTACAATGAGCAGTTCTTC
J gene: TRBJ1-1; clone size: .; D gene: .; V gene: TRBV7-8; CDR3 protein: CASSLGYLSTEAFF; CDR3 DNA: TGTGCCAGCAGCTTAGGGTATCTGAGCACTGAAGCTTTCTTT
J gene: TRBJ1-1; clone size: few; D gene: .; V gene: TRBV19; CDR3 protein: CASSIGQGAPMNTEAFF; CDR3 DNA: TGTGCCAGTAGTATTGGGCAGGGAGCCCCCATGAACACTGAAGCTTTCTTT
J gene: TRBJ2-2; clone size: medium-sized; D gene: .; V gene: TRBV15; CDR3 protein: CATSRRGTGELFF; CDR3 DNA: TGTGCCACCAGCAGACGGGGCACCGGGGAGCTGTTTTTT
J gene: TRBJ2-3; clone size: .; D gene: .; V gene: TRBV6-6; CDR3 protein: CASSWQGTDTQYF; CDR3 DNA: TGTGCCAGCAGTTGGCAGGGCACAGATACGCAGTATTTT
J gene: TRBJ2-7; clone size: few; D gene: .; V gene: TRBV7-9; CDR3 protein: CASSLGRYEQYF; CDR3 DNA: TGTGCCAGCAGCTTAGGCCGGTACGAGCAGTACTTC
J gene: TRBJ2-1; clone size: .; D gene: .; V gene: TRBV27; CDR3 protein: CASSLGGNEQFF; CDR3 DNA: TGTGCCAGCAGCTTAGGGGGCAATGAGCAGTTCTTC
J gene: TRBJ1-1; clone size: .; D gene: .; V gene: TRBV29-1; CDR3 protein: CSVEGQNTEAFF; CDR3 DNA: TGCAGCGTTGAAGGCCAGAACACTGAAGCTTTCTTT
J gene: TRBJ1-1; clone size: .; D gene: .; V gene: TRBV27; CDR3 protein: CASSALRDMNTEAFF; CDR3 DNA: TGTGCCAGCAGTGCACTCAGGGATATGAACACTGAAGCTTTCTTT
J gene: TRBJ1-2; clone size: .; D gene: .; V gene: TRBV28; CDR3 protein: CASSLWGTRAGYTF; CDR3 DNA: TGTGCCAGCAGTTTATGGGGCACCAGAGCTGGCTACACCTTC
J gene: TRBJ2-7; clone size: few; D gene: .; V gene: TRBV10-3; CDR3 protein: CAISETYEQYF; CDR3 DNA: TGTGCCATCAGTGAGACCTACGAGCAGTACTTC
J gene: TRBJ2-7; clone size: .; D gene: .; V gene: TRBV19; CDR3 protein: CASSMGQPYEQYF; CDR3 DNA: TGTGCCAGTAGTATGGGCCAGCCCTACGAGCAGTACTTC
J gene: TRBJ2-1; clone size: .; D gene: TRBD2; V gene: TRBV5-6; CDR3 protein: CASSLSGGGYNEQFF; CDR3 DNA: TGTGCCAGCAGCTTGTCGGGAGGGGGGTACAATGAGCAGTTCTTC